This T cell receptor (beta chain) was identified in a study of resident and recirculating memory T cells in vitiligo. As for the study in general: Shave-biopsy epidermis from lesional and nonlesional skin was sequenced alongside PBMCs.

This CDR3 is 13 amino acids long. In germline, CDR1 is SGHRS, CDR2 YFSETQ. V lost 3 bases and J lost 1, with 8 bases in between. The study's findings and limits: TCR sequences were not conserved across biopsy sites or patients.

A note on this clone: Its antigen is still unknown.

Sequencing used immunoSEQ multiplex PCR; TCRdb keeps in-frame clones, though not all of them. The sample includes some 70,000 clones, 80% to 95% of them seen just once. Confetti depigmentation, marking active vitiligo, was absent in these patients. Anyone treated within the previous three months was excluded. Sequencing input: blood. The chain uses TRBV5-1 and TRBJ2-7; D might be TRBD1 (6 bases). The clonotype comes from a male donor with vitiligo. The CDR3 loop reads CASSSQGSYEQYF. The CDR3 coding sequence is TGCGCCAGCAGCTCACAGGGATCCTACGAGCAGTACTTC.